In this sample, the clone carrying this T cell receptor beta chain turned up a few times. Antigen specificity is unknown. This record comes from a study of T-cell memory formation after mild COVID-19. Researchers used 5'RACE with constant-segment primers to make TCR alpha and TCR beta cDNA libraries that carry sample barcodes and UMIs. TCRdb reprocessed the 5' RACE reads with MiXCR, giving one entry per CDR3 protein. Of about 150,000 distinct CDR3 sequences listed, 6% to 7% are singletons. V lost 4 bases and J lost 0; bases outside the gene matches: 5. Looked up from germline, CDR1 is LGHNA and CDR2 is YSLEER. The CDR3 extends over 17 amino acids. Study-wide points: Memory sampled before infection contained some responding clones, suggesting cross-reactive memory joined.

V usage is TRBV4-3 and J usage is TRBJ2-1, with 11 positions matching TRBD2. The sequencing sample was made of PBMCs or a T cell subset sorted from them (not recorded which). This TCR was sampled from an adult woman who had mild COVID-19 (a few samples of this study predate the infection). Cell type and time point are not known. The chain's CDR3 is CASSPGLAGSSYNEQFF. The CDR3 bases are TGCGCCAGCAGCCCTGGACTAGCGGGCAGCTCCTACAATGAGCAGTTCTTC.